Listed below are T cell receptor beta chains from one sample, sequenced in a study of a mutant IDH1 vaccine in newly diagnosed glioma. The repertoire was sequenced with immunoSEQ multiplex PCR; TCRdb's copy has only in-frame clones and lacks some. The sample consists of around 64,000 clones, 80% to 90% of them appearing once. The specimen comprised peripheral blood mononuclear cells (PBMCs), sampled from a glioma patient treated with radiotherapy, temozolomide or both. The receptor set was obtained from a woman under 30 with glioma. Some clones in this sample may be carry-over from other donors' samples. CDR3s include the opening cysteine and the closing phenylalanine or tryptophan. Each record gives: J gene, V gene, clone size, D gene, CDR3 protein, CDR3 DNA. D genes are given only for firm matches. Only some rows state a clone size, as once, few, many or a class for expanded clones.

>TRBJ2-7|TRBV10-3|-|TRBD1
CAIRDPTGGFYEQYF
TGTGCCATCAGGGACCCGACAGGGGGGTTCTACGAGCAGTACTTC
>TRBJ1-5|TRBV14|-|-
CASSQDNQPQHF
TGTGCCAGCAGCCAAGATAATCAGCCCCAGCATTTT
>TRBJ1-5|TRBV2|few|-
CASRWGDHQPQHF
TGTGCCAGCAGATGGGGGGATCATCAGCCCCAGCATTTT
>TRBJ1-4|TRBV6-1|-|-
CAIGTRLGEKLFF
TGTGCCATCGGGACACGGCTTGGGGAAAAACTGTTTTTT
>TRBJ2-2|TRBV7-8|-|TRBD2
CASSSLAGGRPNTGELFF
TGTGCCAGCAGCTCTTTAGCGGGGGGGCGTCCGAACACCGGGGAGCTGTTTTTT
>TRBJ1-2|TRBV27|-|-
CASSLGGARGYGYTF
TGTGCCAGCAGTTTGGGGGGGGCGAGAGGCTATGGCTACACCTTC
>TRBJ1-1|TRBV5-6|-|-
CASSLDSNTEAFF
TGTGCCAGCAGCTTGGACAGCAACACTGAAGCTTTCTTT
>TRBJ1-1|TRBV4-1|-|-
CASSPTATNTEAFF
TGCGCCAGCAGCCCAACTGCCACGAACACTGAAGCTTTCTTT
>TRBJ1-2|TRBV6-6|-|-
CASSRGQINYGYTF
TGTGCCAGCAGCCGTGGACAGATAAACTATGGCTACACCTTC
>TRBJ2-1|TRBV29-1|-|-
CSVDRSNEQFF
TGCAGCGTTGATCGCAGCAATGAGCAGTTCTTC
>TRBJ2-3|TRBV30|-|TRBD1
CAWGTGEYF
TGTGCCTGGGGGACAGGGGAGTATTTT
>TRBJ2-1|TRBV2|-|TRBD1
CASTWDRGHGNEQFF
TGTGCCAGCACCTGGGACAGGGGGCATGGAAATGAGCAGTTCTTC
>TRBJ2-7|TRBV5-6|once|-
CASSPGGSGEQYF
TGTGCCAGCAGTCCTGGGGGCTCGGGGGAGCAGTACTTC
>TRBJ2-5|TRBV12-5|-|TRBD1
CASGSDRLLETQYF
TGTGCTAGTGGTTCGGACAGGCTGCTAGAGACCCAGTACTTC
>TRBJ1-5|TRBV7-2|-|-
CASSPTGRHQPQHF
TGTGCCAGCAGTCCCACAGGGCGCCATCAGCCCCAGCATTTT
>TRBJ1-5|TRBV13|-|-
CASSLRTVSNQPQHF
TGTGCCAGCAGTCTGCGGACAGTTAGCAATCAGCCCCAGCATTTT
>TRBJ2-3|TRBV2|-|-
CASSETVRTDTQYF
TGTGCCAGCAGTGAAACGGTACGCACAGATACGCAGTATTTT
>TRBJ1-2|TRBV7-8|-|TRBD1
CASSPGQGYGYTF
TGTGCCAGCAGCCCGGGACAGGGCTATGGCTACACCTTC
>TRBJ1-4|TRBV5-1|-|-
CASAFSGATNEKLFF
TGCGCCAGCGCGTTTTCGGGGGCGACTAATGAAAAACTGTTTTTT
>TRBJ2-7|TRBV6-1|-|TRBD2
CASSVAGTYEQYF
TGTGCCAGCAGCGTAGCGGGAACCTACGAGCAGTACTTC
>TRBJ2-7|TRBV29-1|-|-
CSVAHSRTRRGGGGYEQYF
TGCAGCGTCGCTCACTCAAGGACACGACGTGGTGGGGGAGGCTACGAGCAGTACTTC
>TRBJ2-5|TRBV14|-|-
CASSQLRDGQETQYF
TGTGCCAGCAGCCAACTACGGGACGGCCAAGAGACCCAGTACTTC
>TRBJ1-2|TRBV2|-|TRBD1
CASSEDRVYGYTF
TGTGCCAGCAGTGAGGACAGGGTCTATGGCTACACCTTC
>TRBJ1-4|TRBV4-1|-|-
CASSPLTWTEPNEKLFF
TGCGCCAGCAGCCCACTTACCTGGACGGAACCTAATGAAAAACTGTTTTTT
>TRBJ1-2|TRBV5-4|-|TRBD1
CASSQGQLVYGYTF
TGTGCCAGCAGCCAGGGACAGCTAGTCTATGGCTACACCTTC
>TRBJ1-5|TRBV25-1|medium-sized|TRBD1
CASSDGTGMYSNQPQHF
TGTGCCAGCAGTGACGGGACAGGGATGTATAGCAATCAGCCCCAGCATTTT
>TRBJ1-2|TRBV7-9|-|TRBD1
CASSFTTGAQHGYTF
TGTGCCAGCAGCTTCACGACAGGGGCTCAGCATGGCTACACCTTC
>TRBJ1-1|TRBV4-1|once|TRBD1
CASSHSFLGTGGTEAFF
TGCGCCAGCAGCCACTCTTTCCTCGGGACAGGGGGAACTGAAGCTTTCTTT
>TRBJ2-7|TRBV7-9|-|-
CASSFLRGEQYF
TGTGCCAGCAGCTTCCTGAGGGGCGAGCAGTACTTC
>TRBJ2-3|TRBV6-4|-|-
CASSDSSGAADTQYF
TGTGCCAGCAGTGACTCGTCAGGGGCAGCAGATACGCAGTATTTT
>TRBJ2-1|TRBV12-5|-|TRBD2
CASGLWEGRSSYNEQFF
TGTGCTAGTGGTTTATGGGAGGGCCGGAGCTCCTACAATGAGCAGTTCTTC
>TRBJ2-2|TRBV7-2|-|TRBD2
CASSLDGGRAGAGELFF
TGTGCCAGCAGCTTAGACGGAGGAAGGGCGGGGGCCGGGGAGCTGTTTTTT
>TRBJ1-3|TRBV15|-|-
CATSRDFENPAGNTIYF
TGTGCCACCAGCAGAGATTTTGAAAACCCCGCGGGAAACACCATATATTTT
>TRBJ1-1|TRBV7-9|-|-
CASSFGGDTEAFF
TGTGCCAGCAGCTTCGGTGGGGACACTGAAGCTTTCTTT
>TRBJ1-1|TRBV6-5|-|-
CASSHTVGGTEAFF
TGTGCCAGCAGCCACACAGTGGGAGGAACTGAAGCTTTCTTT
>TRBJ2-5|TRBV30|-|-
CAWSGGGGHKIRTQYF
TGTGCCTGGAGCGGAGGGGGGGGCCACAAGATTAGGACCCAGTACTTC
>TRBJ2-7|TRBV2|-|TRBD2
CASSGWTSGRAEQYF
TGTGCCAGCAGTGGTTGGACTAGCGGGAGGGCAGAGCAGTACTTC
>TRBJ2-2|TRBV5-6|-|-
CASSLGFANTGELFF
TGTGCCAGCAGCTTAGGGTTCGCGAACACCGGGGAGCTGTTTTTT
>TRBJ2-3|TRBV5-6|-|TRBD2
CASSLAIAGAVTDTQYF
TGTGCCAGCAGCTTGGCAATAGCGGGAGCGGTGACAGATACGCAGTATTTT
>TRBJ1-1|TRBV7-9|-|TRBD1
CASRRQGEAFF
TGTGCCAGCAGAAGACAGGGGGAAGCTTTCTTT
>TRBJ2-2|TRBV12-5|few|TRBD2
CASGPTSGGANTGELFF
TGTGCTAGTGGCCCGACTAGCGGGGGGGCGAACACCGGGGAGCTGTTTTTT
>TRBJ1-1|TRBV6-5|-|-
CASSYNLQSEAFF
TGTGCCAGCAGTTACAACTTACAGTCTGAAGCTTTCTTT
>TRBJ2-3|TRBV28|once|-
CAGHLNPDTQYF
TGTGCCGGACACTTAAACCCAGATACGCAGTATTTT
>TRBJ2-5|TRBV7-8|-|-
CASSFGDKETQYF
TGTGCCAGCAGCTTCGGGGACAAAGAGACCCAGTACTTC
>TRBJ2-5|TRBV11-2|-|-
CASSPRPRGWGLQETQYF
TGTGCCAGCAGTCCAAGACCGCGCGGGTGGGGCCTCCAAGAGACCCAGTACTTC
>TRBJ2-7|TRBV27|once|-
CASSLSPGSHEQYF
TGTGCCAGCAGTTTATCCCCCGGATCGCACGAGCAGTACTTC
>TRBJ2-3|TRBV5-1|-|TRBD2
CASSLATSGSPSTDTQYF
TGCGCCAGCAGCTTGGCAACTAGCGGGAGCCCTAGCACAGATACGCAGTATTTT
>TRBJ2-7|TRBV6-5|-|-
CASKERDEQYF
TGTGCCAGCAAAGAGAGGGACGAGCAGTACTTC
>TRBJ1-1|TRBV6-5|-|-
CASSYFRGKTEAFF
TGTGCCAGCAGTTATTTCAGGGGAAAGACTGAAGCTTTCTTT
>TRBJ2-3|TRBV18|-|TRBD1
CASSQWTGGADTQYF
TGTGCCAGCTCACAATGGACAGGGGGCGCAGATACGCAGTATTTT